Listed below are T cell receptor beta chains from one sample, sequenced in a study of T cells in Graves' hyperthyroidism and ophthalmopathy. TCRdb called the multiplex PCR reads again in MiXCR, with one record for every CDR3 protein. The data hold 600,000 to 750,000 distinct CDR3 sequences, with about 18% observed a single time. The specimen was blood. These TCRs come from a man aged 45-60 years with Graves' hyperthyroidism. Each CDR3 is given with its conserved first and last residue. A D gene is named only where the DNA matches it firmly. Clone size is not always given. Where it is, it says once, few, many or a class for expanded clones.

TGTGCCAGCAGCTTAGTTCCGGACAGGGATAAGCCCCAGCATTTT	CASSLVPDRDKPQHF	TRBD1	TRBV7-2	few	TRBJ1-5
TGTGCCAGCAGCGTCCACGGTTCGGGGAACACCGGGGAGCTGTTTTTT	CASSVHGSGNTGELFF	-	TRBV9	few	TRBJ2-2
TGCAGTGCGGCGGCTAGCGGGAGTACCGAGCAGTACTTC	CSAAASGSTEQYF	TRBD2	TRBV20-1	-	TRBJ2-7
TGTGCCAGCAGCTTACGAAATGAAAAACTGTTTTTT	CASSLRNEKLFF	-	TRBV7-9	many	TRBJ1-4
TGTGCCAGCAGCGCTGGGGCGGGAGAGACCCAGTACTTC	CASSAGAGETQYF	-	TRBV7-2	many	TRBJ2-5
TGTGCCAGCAGTTTGTTTCAGTACACCGGGGAGCTGTTTTTT	CASSLFQYTGELFF	-	TRBV12-3/TRBV12-4	-	TRBJ2-2
TGTGCCAGCGGTGAGGGGGGGTCCTACAATGAGCAGTTCTTC	CASGEGGSYNEQFF	-	TRBV28	once	TRBJ2-1
TGTGCCAGCAGAACGACCCCGAAGGGGAATCAGCCCCAACATTTT	CASRTTPKGNQPQHF	-	TRBV27	-	TRBJ1-5
TGTGCCAGCGCGAGGGGGCTGTCCTACAATGAGCAGTTCTTC	CASARGLSYNEQFF	TRBD1	TRBV27	few	TRBJ2-1
TGTGCCAGCTCACCACCTTTGTCGGGTCGGGAGATCGGAGCTTTCTTT	CASSPPLSGREIGAFF	-	TRBV18	-	TRBJ1-1
TGTGCCAGCAGGATAAGTTTTCGGAGAAAGGACACTCTGAATGAGCAGTTCTTC	CASRISFRRKDTLNEQFF	-	TRBV12-3/TRBV12-4	many	TRBJ2-1
TGTGCCAGCAGCCCCAGACAAGCCTCTGGGGCCAACGTCCTGACTTTC	CASSPRQASGANVLTF	-	TRBV5-6	few	TRBJ2-6
TGTGCCAGCAGCCCATCCGGACAGGGGGCGAATACGCAGTATTTT	CASSPSGQGANTQYF	TRBD1	TRBV12-3/TRBV12-4	few	TRBJ2-3
TGCAGTGCTAGCCCACAAGTGAGCGGGAGGAACTACAATGAGCAGTTCTTC	CSASPQVSGRNYNEQFF	TRBD2	TRBV20-1	few	TRBJ2-1
TGTGCCACCAGCCTACGGGAGGCTAGCGGGCAATGGTACCAAGAGACCCAGTACTTC	CATSLREASGQWYQETQYF	TRBD2	TRBV15	few	TRBJ2-5
TGTGCCAGCTCACCAAGTTCCGGGGCTGAAGCTTTCTTT	CASSPSSGAEAFF	-	TRBV18	many	TRBJ1-1
TGTGCCAGCAGCTTAGATGGGCTAGCGGGAAACACAGATACGCAGTATTTT	CASSLDGLAGNTDTQYF	TRBD2	TRBV11-2	many	TRBJ2-3
TGTGCCAGCAGCTTGGGGATTACCACCGGGGAGCTGTTTTTT	CASSLGITTGELFF	-	TRBV7-9	-	TRBJ2-2
TGTGCCAGCAGCTTAGAAGGGATTAGCGGGAGAGAGACCCAGTACTTC	CASSLEGISGRETQYF	TRBD2	TRBV11-2	many	TRBJ2-5
TGTGCCAGCCAGGGCGACACGAATACGCAGTATTTT	CASQGDTNTQYF	-	TRBV12-3/TRBV12-4	many	TRBJ2-3
TGCAGCGTTGACGGGGACGGCCCGAGGGCCCAGTACTTC	CSVDGDGPRAQYF	-	TRBV29-1	many	TRBJ2-5